This passage covers 22 T cell receptor beta chains from one sample sequenced in a study of blood T cell repertoires in COVID-19. Assay used: immunoSEQ multiplex PCR; TCRdb lists only in-frame clones, some missing. The sample consists of around 70,000 clones, roughly 88% of them appearing once. The sequenced material came from peripheral blood. The receptors here all came from a human donor in a cohort sampled during active COVID-19.

This chain joins TRBV5-1 and TRBJ2-3; TRBD2 matches 11 bases. The CDR3 totals 17 residues. Germline values: CDR1 SGHRS, CDR2 YFSETQ. The J segment lost 4 bases and the V segment lost 3 bases, leaving 10 bases of the junction unmatched. The CDR3 loop is CASSSLVAGGGADTQYF. As DNA, the CDR3 is TGCGCCAGCAGCTCCCTGGTAGCGGGAGGGGGGGCAGATACGCAGTATTTT.

V gene TRBV2 combines with J gene TRBJ1-2; D is perhaps TRBD1 (5 bases). With 8 bases removed from V and 0 bases from J, the gap between germline ends came to 13 bases. The germline CDR1 and CDR2 sequences are SNHLY and FYNNEI. The CDR3 is made up of 14 amino acids. The DNA of the CDR3 is TGTGCCAGCGTGGCGCCGACAGCTAACTATGGCTACACCTTC. Amino acids: CASVAPTANYGYTF. The whole variable domain, filled in from reference TRBV2 and TRBJ1-2, reads EPEVTQTPSHQVTQMGQEVILRCVPISNHLYFYWYRQILGQKVEFLVSFYNNEISEKSEIFDDQFSVERPDGSNFTLKIRSTKLEDSAMYFCASVAPTANYGYTFGSGTRLTVV.

CDR3 sequence: CASSLAKGTSGDNEQFF. The CDR3 DNA reads as TGCGCCAGCAGCCTCGCTAAAGGGACTAGCGGGGACAATGAGCAGTTCTTC. The gene calls are TRBV4-1 and TRBJ2-1; 13 bases are shared with TRBD2. J gave up 5 bases and V 4 bases, and 8 bases lay outside the gene matches. The CDR3 extends over 17 amino acids. The germline gives CDR1 MGHRA, CDR2 YSYEKL.

V usage is TRBV30 and J usage is TRBJ1-2, with a tentative D call TRBD1 (6 bases). Germline-derived CDR1 and CDR2 are GTSNPN and SVGIG (reference sequence). The CDR3 totals 14 residues. The V end was cut by 4 bases, the J end by 2 bases, with 14 bases between. The DNA of the CDR3 is TGTGCCTGGACCAGGGGACAACAGAACTATGGCTACACCTTC. This codes for CAWTRGQQNYGYTF.

This rearrangement joins TRBV30 to TRBJ1-5; TRBD1 agrees at 8 bases. The CDR3 is 15 amino acids. V lost 3 bases and J lost 11; bases outside the gene matches: 15. The germline gives CDR1 GTSNPN, CDR2 SVGIG (reference sequence). The DNA of the CDR3 is TGTGCCTGGAGCAGACCCGGACAGGGCATGGTGGCCCAGCATTTT. This translates into CAWSRPGQGMVAQHF.

This clone was counted ten times or more. The V and J genes are TRBV3-1 (or the pseudogene TRBV3-2) and TRBJ2-1; 9 positions agree with TRBD2. This CDR3 has 16 residues. Per the germline V gene, CDR1 is LGHDT and CDR2 is YNNKEL (reference sequence). The V gene end was trimmed by 4 bases and the J gene end by 4 bases; junction bases not matched to a gene: 8. This CDR3 reads CASSLTSGGLYNEQFF. In DNA form, the CDR3 reads TGTGCCAGCAGCCTAACGAGCGGGGGGCTATACAATGAGCAGTTCTTC.

The J gene is TRBJ2-6, the V gene TRBV30; D not certain. In germline, CDR1 is GTSNPN, CDR2 SVGIG (reference sequence). CDR3 length: 15 residues. V was clipped by 1 base and J by 1 base, with 8 bases between them. Written as DNA, the CDR3 is TGTGCCTGGAGTGCACAGATTTCTGGGGCCAACGTCCTGACTTTC. Residues: CAWSAQISGANVLTF. The whole variable domain, filled in from reference TRBV30 and TRBJ2-6, reads SQTIHQWPATLVQPVGSPLSLECTVEGTSNPNLYWYRQAAGRGLQLLFYSVGIGQISSEVPQNLSASRPQDRQFILSSKKLLLSDSGFYLCAWSAQISGANVLTFGAGSRLTVL.

The chain combines TRBV19 with TRBJ2-1; 7 nucleotides agree with TRBD2. Germline V CDR1 and CDR2: LNHDA, SQIVND (reference sequence). Germline trimming cut 4 bases from V and 9 bases from J; bases unmatched to any gene: 12. The CDR3 consists of 15 residues. CDR3 region: CASSTGGSSSREQFF. The CDR3 region has the DNA TGTGCCAGTAGTACCGGCGGGAGCTCCTCCCGTGAGCAGTTCTTC.

The chain uses TRBV10-3 and TRBJ2-3; tentatively, D is TRBD2 (5 bases). Trimming left V 4 bases short and J 2 bases short, with 10 bases between. The germline V gene has CDR1 ENHRY and CDR2 SYGVKD. The CDR3 has 14 residues. CDR3 protein: CAISADSYTDTQYF. As DNA, the CDR3 is TGTGCCATCAGTGCGGACTCATACACAGATACGCAGTATTTT.

The chain combines TRBV5-4 with TRBJ2-3; D not certain. This CDR3 spans 14 amino acids. CDR1 SGHNT and CDR2 YYREEE come from the germline V gene (reference sequence). Trimming stripped 0 bases from V and 2 bases from J, with 7 bases between. The CDR3: CASSLESTTDTQYF. The CDR3, as DNA: TGTGCCAGCAGCTTGGAATCTACCACAGATACGCAGTATTTT.

The V and J genes are TRBV3-1 (or the pseudogene TRBV3-2) and TRBJ2-1; unclear D gene. This CDR3 is 17 amino acids long. V was clipped by 1 base and J by 0 bases, with 13 bases between them. CDR1 and CDR2 from the germline V gene are LGHDT and YNNKEL (reference sequence). DNA of the CDR3: TGTGCCAGCAGCCAAGCCGGCCGCCCGGGCTCCTACAATGAGCAGTTCTTC. Protein: CASSQAGRPGSYNEQFF.

The chain uses TRBV29-1 and TRBJ2-3; D is perhaps TRBD1 (5 bases). This CDR3 has 13 residues. In germline, CDR1 is SQVTM, CDR2 ANQGSEA. V lost 0 bases and J 5 bases, leaving 9 bases between the germline ends. The CDR3 loop is CSVEEGLVDTQYF. Here the CDR3 DNA reads TGCAGCGTTGAAGAGGGGCTAGTAGATACGCAGTATTTT.

This clone was seen more than once but under ten times. The rearrangement uses TRBV9 and TRBJ1-6; D not certain. The CDR3 totals 13 residues. The V end lost 4 bases, the J end lost 9 bases, and 11 bases lay between the germline ends. The germline gives CDR1 SGDLS, CDR2 YYNGEE. The CDR3 loop reads CASSMRSSSPLHF. Written as DNA, the CDR3 is TGTGCCAGCAGCATGAGGAGCTCTTCACCCCTCCACTTT. Full variable domain (missing parts from reference TRBV9 and TRBJ1-6): DSGVTQTPKHLITATGQRVTLRCSPRSGDLSVYWYQQSLDQGLQFLIQYYNGEERAKGNILERFSAQQFPDLHSELNLSSLELGDSALYFCASSMRSSSPLHFGNGTRLTVT.

The chain carries TRBV18 and TRBJ2-3; 8 positions agree with TRBD2. Trimming took 4 bases from V and 1 from J; bases not matched to a gene: 4. The CDR3 is made up of 15 amino acids. From germline, CDR1 is KGHSH and CDR2 LQKENI. For the CDR3, the DNA is TGTGCCAGCTCACTCGGACTAGCTCGCACAGATACGCAGTATTTT. Translated: CASSLGLARTDTQYF.

Only one count was recorded for this clone. This chain uses TRBV12-3 or TRBV12-4 with TRBJ1-1; no firm D call. The CDR3 totals 12 residues. The V end was cut by 5 bases, the J end by 6 bases, with 10 bases between. The CDR3 protein is CASSPQAAEAFF. The CDR3 DNA reads as TGTGCCAGCAGTCCGCAGGCAGCTGAAGCTTTCTTT.

The table lists this clone with a count of one. This chain joins TRBV6-5 and TRBJ2-7; possibly TRBD2 for D (6 bases). Germline assignment: CDR1 MNHEY and CDR2 SVGAGI. Trimming left V 8 bases short and J 5 bases short, with 19 bases between. The CDR3 is 14 amino acids. The CDR3 is CASSTLAPGDEQYF. CDR3 DNA: TGTGCCAGCTCCACCTTAGCGCCGGGGGACGAGCAGTACTTC.

The V call is TRBV7-2, the J call TRBJ2-7, with TRBD2 matching 7 bases. Germline lookup yields CDR1 SGHTA and CDR2 FQGNSA. The V and J ends lost 5 bases and 8 bases, in that order; junction bases with no gene match: 18. CDR3 length: 16 amino acids. The CDR3 DNA follows: TGTGCCAGCAGCCCGGGGGGTACGGCGGATAGTTTTAAGCAGTACTTC. Translated, it gives CASSPGGTADSFKQYF.

The table lists this clone with a few counts. The chain uses TRBV6-1 and TRBJ1-3; 10 positions match TRBD1. CDR1 and CDR2 from the germline V gene are MNHNS and SASEGT. CDR3 length equals 15 residues. V was pared by 1 base and J by 3 bases, with 0 bases of the junction left unmatched. This chain's CDR3 is CASSEGTGGGNTIYF. As DNA, the CDR3 is TGTGCCAGCAGTGAAGGGACAGGGGGTGGAAACACCATATATTTT.

The chain is built from TRBV18 and TRBJ1-6; D not certain. This CDR3 is built from 12 residues. Trimming cost V 2 bases and J 10 bases, with 6 bases left between them. Germline CDR1 and CDR2: KGHSH and LQKENI. DNA of the CDR3: TGTGCCAGCTCACCAACTAACTCACCCCTCCACTTT. It yields the protein CASSPTNSPLHF.

The chain has TRBV11-2 and TRBJ2-7; TRBD1 matches at 7 bases. This CDR3 is 15 amino acids long. Germline values: CDR1 SGHAT, CDR2 FQNNGV. The V gene end was trimmed by 6 bases and the J gene end by 2 bases; junction bases not matched to a gene: 10. The CDR3 DNA follows: TGTGCCAGCAGTTCCATCCAGGGGGTAGCCTACGAGCAGTACTTC. Translating it yields CASSSIQGVAYEQYF.

The chain combines TRBV4-1 with TRBJ1-5; weak D call: TRBD1 (5 bases). This CDR3 has 15 residues. The V gene's germline CDR1 is MGHRA and CDR2 YSYEKL. The V end was cut by 4 bases, the J end by 5 bases, with 15 bases between. CDR3: CASSLTGVNDQPQHF. The CDR3 DNA sequence: TGCGCCAGCAGCCTCACGGGGGTCAATGATCAGCCCCAGCATTTT.

Here the CDR3 DNA reads TGTGCCAGTAGGCCACAGGGAACTTTAGGTGAGCAGTTCTTC. Protein product: CASRPQGTLGEQFF. The chain is built from TRBV19 and TRBJ2-1; perhaps TRBD1 as D (6 bases). The germline V gene has CDR1 LNHDA and CDR2 SQIVND (reference sequence). CDR3 length equals 14 residues. Trimming shortened V by 6 bases and J by 9 bases, and 18 bases separated the two germline ends.